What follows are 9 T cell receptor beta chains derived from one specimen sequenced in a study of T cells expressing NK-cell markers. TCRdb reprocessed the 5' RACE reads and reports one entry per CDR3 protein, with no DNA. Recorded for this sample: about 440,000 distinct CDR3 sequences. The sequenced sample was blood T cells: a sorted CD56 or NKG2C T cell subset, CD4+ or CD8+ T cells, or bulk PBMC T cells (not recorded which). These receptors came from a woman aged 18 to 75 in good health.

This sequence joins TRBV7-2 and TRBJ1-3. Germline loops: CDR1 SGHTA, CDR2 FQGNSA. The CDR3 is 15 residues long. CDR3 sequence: CASSLATSSGNTIYF.

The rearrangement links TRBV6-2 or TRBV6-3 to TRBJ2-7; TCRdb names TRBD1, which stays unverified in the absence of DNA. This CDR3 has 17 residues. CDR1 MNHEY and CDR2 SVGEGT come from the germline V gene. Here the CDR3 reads CASSIHQGTGLTYEQYF.

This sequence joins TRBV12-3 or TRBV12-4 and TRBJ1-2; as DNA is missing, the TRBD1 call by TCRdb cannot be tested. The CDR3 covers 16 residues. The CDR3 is CASSPTRTSLSYGYTF.

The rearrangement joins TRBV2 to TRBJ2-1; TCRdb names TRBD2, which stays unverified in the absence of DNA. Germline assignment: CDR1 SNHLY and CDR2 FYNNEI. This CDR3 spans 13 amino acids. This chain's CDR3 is CASSAGTSNEQFF. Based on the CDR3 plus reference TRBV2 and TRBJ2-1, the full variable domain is EPEVTQTPSHQVTQMGQEVILRCVPISNHLYFYWYRQILGQKVEFLVSFYNNEISEKSEIFDDQFSVERPDGSNFTLKIRSTKLEDSAMYFCASSAGTSNEQFFGPGTRLTVL.

The CDR3: CASTIGSGELFF. The rearrangement links TRBV12-3 or TRBV12-4 to TRBJ2-2. This CDR3 spans 12 amino acids.

The CDR3 loop reads CASNPPGGKNIQYF. The chain employs TRBV28 and TRBJ2-4; TCRdb returns TRBD1, unconfirmable since there is no DNA. This CDR3 is 14 amino acids long. Germline V gives CDR1 MDHEN, CDR2 SYDVKM.

CDR3 in amino acids: CASSSFPMEGYEQYF. The rearrangement joins TRBV5-1 to TRBJ2-7; with no DNA, the TCRdb D assignment of TRBD2 cannot be verified. Germline CDR1 SGHRS, CDR2 YFSETQ. CDR3 length: 15 residues.

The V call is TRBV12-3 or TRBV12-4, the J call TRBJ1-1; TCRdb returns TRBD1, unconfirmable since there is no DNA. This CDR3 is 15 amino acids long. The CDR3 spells CASSFRGAISTEAFF.

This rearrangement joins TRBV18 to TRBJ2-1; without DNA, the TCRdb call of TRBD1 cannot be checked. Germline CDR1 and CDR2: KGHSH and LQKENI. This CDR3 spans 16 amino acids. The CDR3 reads CASSSTGQGARNEQFF.